This T cell receptor beta chain was sequenced in a study of T cells expressing NK-cell markers. Study observations and caveats: Researchers report these clonotypes also headed the CD3+CD56-NKG2C+ fraction in a few donors.

Following a re-call of the 5' RACE reads, TCRdb has one entry per CDR3 protein and lacks DNA. The sample data list about 170,000 distinct CDR3 sequences. For this clonotype: Its target is not known.

Germline lookup yields CDR1 KGHDR and CDR2 SFDVKD. The CDR3 is 14 amino acids. The sample taken for sequencing was blood T cells: a sorted CD56 or NKG2C T cell subset, CD4+ or CD8+ T cells, or bulk PBMC T cells (not recorded which). The receptor comes from a man between 18 and 69 years old in good health. This chain uses TRBV24-1 with TRBJ2-2; as DNA is missing, the TRBD1 call by TCRdb cannot be tested. CDR3 sequence reads: CATRPGGEAGELFF.